This T cell receptor (beta chain) was obtained from a study of T cells in Graves' hyperthyroidism and ophthalmopathy. The CDR3 loop spans 13 amino acids. V was pared by 8 bases and J by 4 bases, with 11 bases between. Germline CDR1 is MDHEN and CDR2 is SYDVKM. The CDR3 regions of TCR beta were amplified from RNA transcripts. Initially, a first-round RT-PCR of the TCR CDR3 employed the HTBI primer set. TCRdb processed the multiplex PCR reads anew with MiXCR; each CDR3 protein has one entry. This sample has under 550,000 distinct CDR3 sequences; nearly 20% occur once, and the top ten carry about half. This clonotype was observed a few times.

Sequencing input: blood. This TCR came from a man aged 35 to 55 with Graves' ophthalmopathy. The rearrangement links TRBV28 to TRBJ1-4; the D is unclear. CDR3 protein: CASGPAGNEKLFF. As DNA, the CDR3 is TGTGCCAGCGGCCCGGCGGGTAATGAAAAACTGTTTTTT.